Detailed here is one TCR beta chain. This entry belongs to a study of CD8+ T cells in alopecia areata. Treatment given: oral pan-JAK inhibitor, 5-10 mg twice daily. After isolation, RNA underwent reverse transcription to generate cDNA as the sequencing template. Repertoires were generated with immunoSEQ multiplex PCR, while TCRdb's copy carries only in-frame clones and drops some. Here the sample spans roughly 200,000 clones, 35% to 40% being singletons. The CDR3 contains 18 residues. Germline CDR1 and CDR2: MGHRA and YSYEKL. Unmatched junction bases numbered 15, after V lost 5 bases and J lost 4 bases.

Sequencing was performed on CD4+ T cells sorted from blood, taken around week 30, from a patient treated with tofacitinib. The rearrangement joins TRBV4-1 to TRBJ2-7; 12 bases line up with TRBD2. The TCR was taken from a human donor with alopecia areata. This CDR3 reads CASSSGLAGREDLYEQYF. In nucleotides, the CDR3 is TGCGCCAGCAGCTCCGGACTAGCGGGAAGGGAGGATCTTTACGAGCAGTACTTC.